The 27 T cell receptor beta chains reported below all come from one sample, sequenced in a study of beta chain features in type 1 diabetes. Study-wide findings and caveats: Across all four CD4+ subsets, people with type 1 diabetes showed modestly shorter TCRB CDR3s.

Their recognized antigens are unknown. Expressed TCRB transcripts were sequenced, since all the RNA that had been isolated was reverse transcribed. Measured with immunoSEQ multiplex PCR; TCRdb has only the in-frame clones, and not every one. The sample lists around 710,000 clones, 12% occurring once. Sample: naive CD4+ T cells from blood. Every receptor here comes from a young man with type 1 diabetes.

This chain joins TRBV5-1 and TRBJ1-2; tentative D call: TRBD1 (6 bases). Trimming removed 4 bases at V and 2 bases at J, with 9 bases between. Looked up from germline, CDR1 is SGHRS and CDR2 is YFSETQ. The CDR3 runs 13 residues. CDR3 region: CASSADSNYGYTF. Written as DNA, the CDR3 is TGCGCCAGCAGCGCGGACAGCAACTATGGCTACACCTTC.

This clone was observed a single time. The chain uses TRBV19 and TRBJ2-4, with 8 bases aligning to TRBD1. The CDR3 covers 17 residues. V dropped 4 bases and J dropped 6; count of bases not matched to a gene: 14. CDR1 LNHDA and CDR2 SQIVND come from the germline V gene (reference sequence). CDR3 sequence: CASSRIPGGASLNIQYF. CDR3 nucleotides: TGTGCCAGTAGTAGAATTCCAGGGGGCGCGTCCCTAAACATTCAGTACTTC. The full variable domain, in which reference TRBV19 and TRBJ2-4 provide the parts outside the CDR3, is DGGITQSPKYLFRKEGQNVTLSCEQNLNHDAMYWYRQDPGQGLRLIYYSQIVNDFQKGDIAEGYSVSREKKESFPLTVTSAQKNPTAFYLCASSRIPGGASLNIQYFGAGTRLSVL.

The genes are TRBV7-2 and TRBJ1-2, with a possible D match to TRBD1 (5 bases). CDR3 size: 14 residues. The germline V and J ends were trimmed by 5 bases and 7 bases, with 17 bases remaining between them. Germline lookup yields CDR1 SGHTA and CDR2 FQGNSA. The CDR3 sequence: CASSPPGAGSGYTF. The CDR3 DNA sequence: TGTGCCAGCAGCCCACCCGGGGCAGGATCTGGCTACACCTTC.

V gene TRBV7-9 combines with J gene TRBJ2-7, with TRBD1 matching 9 bases. V was clipped by 5 bases and J by 5 bases; unmatched bases: 7. This CDR3 is 14 amino acids long. The germline V gene encodes CDR1 SEHNR and CDR2 FQNEAQ (reference sequence). The chain's CDR3 is CASSTVGTGHEQYF. Written as DNA, the CDR3 is TGTGCCAGCAGCACAGTCGGGACAGGGCACGAGCAGTACTTC.

This chain uses TRBV29-1 with TRBJ2-1; D is unclear. The CDR3 sequence is 13 residues long. V shed 8 bases and J shed 7 bases, with 18 bases lying between them. Germline V gene sequence: CDR1 SQVTM, CDR2 ANQGSEA. CDR3 region: CSIYGQNENEQFF. As DNA, the CDR3 is TGCAGCATATACGGCCAGAATGAGAATGAGCAGTTCTTC.

This clone was seen more than once but under ten times. The V call is TRBV29-1, the J call TRBJ2-5; 11 bases match TRBD2. Per germline, CDR1 SQVTM and CDR2 ANQGSEA. Trimming took 6 bases from V and 5 from J; bases not matched to a gene: 8. The CDR3 has 14 amino acids. The chain's CDR3 is CSVATLAGAETQYF. CDR3 in DNA: TGCAGCGTCGCTACACTAGCGGGGGCGGAGACCCAGTACTTC.

This clone showed up just a few times. The V and J genes are TRBV9 and TRBJ2-1; D remains ambiguous. Germline CDR1 is SGDLS and CDR2 is YYNGEE. The CDR3 runs 11 residues. V was clipped by 5 bases and J by 7 bases, with 7 bases between them. CDR3 residues: CASRGGNEQFF. CDR3 in DNA: TGTGCCAGCAGAGGTGGGAATGAGCAGTTCTTC.

This sequence joins TRBV4-3 and TRBJ2-1, with TRBD1 matching 7 bases. The CDR3 spans 15 residues. Unmatched junction bases numbered 4, after V lost 4 bases and J lost 1 base. CDR1 and CDR2 from the germline V gene are LGHNA and YSLEER. The CDR3 coding sequence is TGCGCCAGCAGCCGAGAACAGGGGTCCTACAATGAGCAGTTCTTC. Its protein product is CASSREQGSYNEQFF.

This chain connects TRBV9 to TRBJ1-1; the D is unclear. This CDR3 has 13 amino acids. V gave up 3 bases and J gave up 6 bases, with 12 bases separating them. CDR1 and CDR2 (germline): SGDLS, YYNGEE. The CDR3 is CASSGRPGAEAFF. CDR3 bases: TGTGCCAGCAGCGGACGCCCCGGGGCTGAAGCTTTCTTT.

This clone occurred a few times. The chain employs TRBV7-2 and TRBJ1-2; a weak D match, TRBD1 (5 bases). This CDR3 is built from 15 residues. CDR1 is SGHTA, CDR2 FQGNSA, per germline. Trimming cost V 5 bases and J 4 bases, with 17 bases left between them. CDR3 region: CASSHGSGGSYGYTF. DNA of the CDR3: TGTGCCAGCAGCCACGGAAGTGGGGGTTCCTATGGCTACACCTTC.

This chain links TRBV5-6 with TRBJ2-3; the D gene is possibly TRBD1 (6 bases). V lost 5 bases, J lost 4 bases, and 20 bases lay in between. This CDR3 is 16 amino acids long. The germline gives CDR1 SGHDT, CDR2 YYEEEE. For the CDR3, the DNA is TGTGCCAGCAGTTACTACCCAGGGGAAAATGCAGATACGCAGTATTTT. Protein product: CASSYYPGENADTQYF.

The chain has TRBV6-5 and TRBJ1-2; perhaps TRBD1 as D (5 bases). V shed 2 bases and J shed 4 bases, with 11 bases lying between them. The germline V gene has CDR1 MNHEY and CDR2 SVGAGI. This CDR3 comprises 14 residues. The CDR3 DNA reads as TGTGCCAGCAGTTACATGAGGGACGGCTATGGCTACACCTTC. This sequence encodes CASSYMRDGYGYTF.

This clone has only a few counts. V gene TRBV7-2 combines with J gene TRBJ2-7; tentatively, D is TRBD2 (6 bases). Germline CDR1 is SGHTA and CDR2 is FQGNSA. The CDR3 has 14 amino acids. Trimming cost V 1 base and J 3 bases, with 10 bases left between them. CDR3 nucleotide sequence: TGTGCCAGCAGCTTAGATCTGGGGGGCTACGAGCAGTACTTC. Translated, it gives CASSLDLGGYEQYF.

In this sample, this clone turned up a few times. V gene TRBV13 combines with J gene TRBJ1-2; D is unresolved. In germline, CDR1 is PRHDT, CDR2 FYEKMQ (reference sequence). This CDR3 contains 14 residues. Trimming stripped 5 bases from V and 8 bases from J, with 18 bases between. The CDR3 sequence is CASSPTPRTGGYTF. The CDR3 DNA is TGTGCCAGCAGCCCGACACCCCGGACGGGGGGCTACACCTTC.

This clone was recorded a few times. The chain joins TRBV9 to TRBJ2-3; no clear D. This CDR3 spans 12 amino acids. V was pared by 3 bases and J by 6 bases, with 8 bases between. Germline values: CDR1 SGDLS, CDR2 YYNGEE. CDR3 in amino acids: CASSAHGDTQYF. The CDR3, as DNA: TGTGCCAGCAGCGCCCACGGGGATACGCAGTATTTT.

The chain couples TRBV9 to TRBJ2-2; 8 bases align to TRBD2. Germline CDR1 is SGDLS and CDR2 is YYNGEE. Losses at the gene ends were 4 bases for V and 6 bases for J; bases not matched to a gene: 8. This CDR3 is built from 15 residues. The CDR3 DNA reads TGTGCCAGCAGCCGCTGGGGCGGGGGGCCCGGGGAGCTGTTTTTT. Residues: CASSRWGGGPGELFF.

This rearrangement joins TRBV30 to TRBJ1-2; 8 bases match TRBD1. From germline, CDR1 is GTSNPN and CDR2 SVGIG (reference sequence). After removal of 2 bases from V and 4 bases from J, the junction contained 6 bases not matched to a gene. This CDR3 contains 14 residues. CDR3 nucleotides: TGTGCCTGGAGTCGGGGACAGGAGACCTATGGCTACACCTTC. Amino acid sequence: CAWSRGQETYGYTF.

A few counts support this clone. The chain joins TRBV7-2 to TRBJ2-5, with 7 bases fitting TRBD1. V shed 3 bases, J shed 4 bases, and the junction held 5 bases outside the gene matches. The CDR3 totals 14 residues. Germline loops: CDR1 SGHTA, CDR2 FQGNSA. CDR3 amino acids: CASSLSRGRETQYF. DNA of the CDR3: TGTGCCAGCAGCTTGTCCAGGGGGAGAGAGACCCAGTACTTC.

The gene calls are TRBV7-2 and TRBJ2-2; TRBD1 is a possible D gene (6 bases). Germline CDR1 SGHTA, CDR2 FQGNSA. CDR3 length equals 15 residues. The germline V and J ends were trimmed by 4 bases and 6 bases, with 15 bases remaining between them. The CDR3 sequence: CASSSQGNEAGELFF. DNA of the CDR3: TGTGCCAGCAGCTCACAGGGAAATGAGGCCGGGGAGCTGTTTTTT.

This rearrangement joins TRBV28 to TRBJ1-2; no clear D. Trimming removed 4 bases at V and 4 bases at J, with 10 bases between. The germline CDR1 and CDR2 sequences are MDHEN and SYDVKM. The CDR3 has 13 residues. CDR3 DNA sequence: TGTGCCAGCAGTTCCACACAAACCTATGGCTACACCTTC. This sequence encodes CASSSTQTYGYTF.

This chain uses TRBV6-4 with TRBJ1-5, with D tentatively TRBD1 (6 bases). Germline CDR1 MRHNA, CDR2 SNTAGT. The V end lost 5 bases, the J end lost 5 bases, and 10 bases lay between the germline ends. CDR3 length: 13 amino acids. CDR3 coding DNA: TGTGCCAGCAGTATACAGGGAGATCAGCCCCAGCATTTT. This codes for CASSIQGDQPQHF.

The genes are TRBV9 and TRBJ2-3, with D unclear. Germline CDR1 and CDR2: SGDLS and YYNGEE. V dropped 2 bases and J dropped 3 bases, with 7 bases sitting between them. This CDR3 has 13 residues. The CDR3 sequence: CASSVKGTDTQYF. As DNA, the CDR3 is TGTGCCAGCAGCGTTAAAGGGACAGATACGCAGTATTTT.

This clone was found a few times. This chain joins TRBV9 and TRBJ1-1; no firm D call. V was shortened by 3 bases and J by 0 bases, with 12 bases between the two germline ends. This CDR3 comprises 15 residues. Germline CDR1 and CDR2: SGDLS and YYNGEE. The CDR3 DNA sequence: TGTGCCAGCAGCGGGGAGATGGGGTTGAACACTGAAGCTTTCTTT. This codes for CASSGEMGLNTEAFF.

The chain recombines TRBV11-2 with TRBJ2-3, with D uncertain. The V gene's germline CDR1 is SGHAT and CDR2 FQNNGV. This CDR3 comprises 14 residues. Trimming left V 5 bases short and J 5 bases short, with 14 bases between. CDR3 region: CASSMRGRLDTQYF. The CDR3 nucleotides read TGTGCCAGCAGCATGCGCGGACGTTTAGATACGCAGTATTTT.

This chain connects TRBV7-2 to TRBJ2-5, with D possibly called TRBD1 or TRBD2 (5 bases each). V shed 6 bases and J shed 5 bases, with 10 bases lying between them. The CDR3 contains 12 residues. Germline V gene sequence: CDR1 SGHTA, CDR2 FQGNSA. In DNA form, the CDR3 reads TGTGCCAGCAGTATAGGGGAGGAGACCCAGTACTTC. Amino acids: CASSIGEETQYF.

The chain uses TRBV7-9 and TRBJ1-6; unclear D gene. The CDR3 totals 12 residues. V lost 6 bases and J lost 6, with 6 bases in between. Germline CDR1 and CDR2: SEHNR and FQNEAQ (reference sequence). The CDR3, as DNA: TGTGCCAGCAGACCGGGTAATTCACCCCTCCACTTT. This sequence encodes CASRPGNSPLHF.

The gene calls are TRBV7-2 and TRBJ1-2, with D tentatively TRBD1 (6 bases). Between the trimmed V and J ends, which lost 6 bases and 7 bases, there was a span of 15 bases. The length of the CDR3 is 13 residues. Germline CDR1 is SGHTA and CDR2 is FQGNSA. CDR3 bases: TGTGCCAGCAGAGACACAGGGTGGTTTGGCTACACCTTC. Encoded protein: CASRDTGWFGYTF.